The clone carrying this TCR beta chain was observed at least ten times. The target antigen is unknown. Other DNA sequences from this sample encode an identical CDR3 as well. The sample is drawn from a study of CD8+ T cells in alopecia areata. Germline V gene sequence: CDR1 LGHNA, CDR2 YSLEER. Trimming left V 0 bases short and J 0 bases short, with 5 bases between. The CDR3 sequence is 15 residues long. Both CD4+ and CD8+ T cells were separated by sorting PBMCs. RNA, once extracted, was reverse transcribed into cDNA for use as the sequencing template. Assay: immunoSEQ multiplex PCR; the TCRdb copy retains only in-frame clones and omits some. The sample holds about 130,000 clones, around 49% seen once. General study points: Normal scalp had lower clonality than lesional scalp, with alopecia totalis/universalis lesions showing this most strongly.

The origin of this receptor is a human donor with alopecia areata. The source material was CD8+ T cells sorted from blood, sampled at week 0. This chain links TRBV4-3 with TRBJ1-4; no clear D gene. The CDR3 protein is CASSQDGATNEKLFF. Written as DNA, the CDR3 is TGCGCCAGCAGCCAAGACGGTGCAACTAATGAAAAACTGTTTTTT.